These 20 T cell receptor beta chains came from one sample sequenced in a study of T cell responses to AZD1222 COVID-19 vaccine (dated by TCRdb to the early 2020s). This specimen's time point label, interpreted: baseline before first vaccination. The method was the immunoSEQ multiplex PCR assay. In its TCRdb copy, this immuneACCESS table keeps in-frame sequences only and misses some clones. Where compared with another copy, unresolved V genes explain less than half of these, and the others have no known cause. The table for this sample lists approximately 130,000 clones; about 93% of them were counted only once. About 0.86% of the sample is taken by the ten largest. Sequencing used peripheral blood, obtained on day 0 of AZD1222 vaccination. These receptors came from an adult in good health.

This rearrangement joins TRBV2 to TRBJ1-5; D unresolved. V was shortened by 4 bases and J by 5 bases, with 15 bases between the two germline ends. This CDR3 spans 15 amino acids. Germline CDR1 reads SNHLY; CDR2 reads FYNNEI. DNA of the CDR3: TGTGCCAGCAGTGTTTGGGCAACTAGATATCAGCCCCAGCATTTT. It codes for CASSVWATRYQPQHF.

The chain recombines TRBV5-4 with TRBJ2-4; no definite D call. Germline V gene lookup returns CDR1 SGHNT and CDR2 YYREEE (reference sequence). Trimming took 1 base from V and 0 from J, leaving 8 bases between them. CDR3 size: 15 residues. CDR3 sequence: CASSLKPPAKNIQYF. The CDR3 DNA follows: TGTGCCAGCAGCTTGAAACCACCAGCCAAAAACATTCAGTACTTC.

This chain uses TRBV19 with TRBJ2-7; D is ambiguous. Germline loops: CDR1 LNHDA, CDR2 SQIVND (reference sequence). Between the trimmed V and J ends, which lost 1 base and 2 bases, there was a span of 12 bases. The CDR3 is 15 residues long. The CDR3 coding sequence is TGTGCCAGTAGTATAGGGTGGGGAATAACCTACGAGCAGTACTTC. It specifies CASSIGWGITYEQYF. The variable domain in full, with the rest retrieved from reference TRBV19 and TRBJ2-7, is DGGITQSPKYLFRKEGQNVTLSCEQNLNHDAMYWYRQDPGQGLRLIYYSQIVNDFQKGDIAEGYSVSREKKESFPLTVTSAQKNPTAFYLCASSIGWGITYEQYFGPGTRLTVT.

The V and J genes are TRBV27 and TRBJ2-3; 9 bases map to TRBD2. This CDR3 spans 14 amino acids. After removal of 7 bases from V and 5 bases from J, the junction contained 7 bases not matched to a gene. Germline-derived CDR1 and CDR2 are MNHEY and SMNVEV (reference sequence). CDR3 residues: CASKSLREGDTQYF. The DNA for the CDR3 is TGTGCCAGCAAAAGTTTGCGGGAGGGAGATACGCAGTATTTT.

V gene TRBV9 combines with J gene TRBJ2-3, with D hard to call. V was clipped by 3 bases and J by 2 bases, with 13 bases between them. Germline loops: CDR1 SGDLS, CDR2 YYNGEE. The CDR3 has 15 residues. For the CDR3, the DNA is TGTGCCAGCAGCGGTGGAACCCACATCACAGATACGCAGTATTTT. Encoded protein: CASSGGTHITDTQYF.

The gene calls are TRBV12-5 and TRBJ2-5, with D possibly TRBD1 on 6 matching bases. Between the trimmed V and J ends, which lost 7 bases and 5 bases, there was a span of 20 bases. Germline values: CDR1 LGHNT, CDR2 FRNRAP. The CDR3 extends over 15 amino acids. The DNA of the CDR3 is TGTGCTAGTGCCCAGGGGTTCAGGGTTGCGGAGACCCAGTACTTC. Protein product: CASAQGFRVAETQYF. The full variable domain, with the rest looked up from reference TRBV12-5 and TRBJ2-5, is DARVTQTPRHKVTEMGQEVTMRCQPILGHNTVFWYRQTMMQGLELLAYFRNRAPLDDSGMPKDRFSAEMPDATLATLKIQPSEPRDSAVYFCASAQGFRVAETQYFGPGTRLLVL.

The rearrangement joins TRBV7-6 to TRBJ2-2; D is tentatively TRBD1 or TRBD2 (5 bases each). This CDR3 contains 15 residues. Germline V gives CDR1 SGHVS, CDR2 FNYEAQ. The germline V and J ends were trimmed by 3 bases and 2 bases, with 10 bases remaining between them. CDR3 sequence (DNA): TGTGCCAGCAGCTTGAGGGACGGAAACACCGGGGAGCTGTTTTTT. Its protein is CASSLRDGNTGELFF.

The chain uses TRBV15 and TRBJ1-1; D is unclear. This CDR3 spans 15 amino acids. Germline values: CDR1 LNHNV, CDR2 YYDKDF (reference sequence). V lost 0 bases and J 0 bases, leaving 8 bases between the germline ends. CDR3 nucleotide sequence: TGTGCCACCAGCAGAGATCTGGTACTGAACACTGAAGCTTTCTTT. Residues: CATSRDLVLNTEAFF.

The rearrangement links TRBV5-4 to TRBJ1-2; D is undetermined. V was trimmed by 3 bases and J by 0 bases, leaving 15 bases between them. Germline V gives CDR1 SGHNT, CDR2 YYREEE (reference sequence). The CDR3 runs to 16 residues. CDR3 loop: CASSSPNGLSNYGYTF. The CDR3, as DNA: TGTGCCAGCAGCTCCCCCAACGGCCTATCTAACTATGGCTACACCTTC.

The CDR3 sequence: CASSLEGGMVYEQYF. Written as DNA, the CDR3 is TGTGCCAGCAGCTTGGAGGGAGGGATGGTATACGAGCAGTACTTC. J is TRBJ2-7 and V is TRBV5-5; 7 bases agree with TRBD2. V trimming: 0 bases; J trimming: 4 bases; junction bases outside the gene matches: 7. The germline CDR1 and CDR2 sequences are SGHKS and YYEKEE (reference sequence). CDR3 length: 15 amino acids.

This clone was detected only once. This chain uses TRBV18 with TRBJ1-3, with a possible D match to TRBD1 (5 bases). Germline-derived CDR1 and CDR2 are KGHSH and LQKENI. The CDR3 contains 14 residues. V gave up 3 bases and J gave up 1 base, with 7 bases separating them. The DNA of the CDR3 is TGTGCCAGCTCACCGGGGGTTTCTGGAAACACCATATATTTT. Translated: CASSPGVSGNTIYF.

V and J are TRBV10-3 and TRBJ1-1, with D perhaps TRBD1 (5 bases). The CDR3 is 15 residues long. V dropped 3 bases and J dropped 1 base, with 12 bases sitting between them. The germline V gene encodes CDR1 ENHRY and CDR2 SYGVKD. CDR3 DNA sequence: TGTGCCATCAGTGAAGAGGGGTGGGGGAACACTGAAGCTTTCTTT. This encodes CAISEEGWGNTEAFF.

The V call is TRBV9, the J call TRBJ1-5, with D hard to call. Germline CDR1 and CDR2: SGDLS and YYNGEE. The V end was cut by 4 bases, the J end by 2 bases, with 10 bases between. This CDR3 is built from 14 residues. The CDR3 DNA sequence: TGTGCCAGCAGCCCTCGAGGAGGCAATCAGCCCCAGCATTTT. Encoded protein: CASSPRGGNQPQHF.

The chain uses TRBV6-5 and TRBJ1-2, with 10 bases aligning to TRBD1. CDR1 is MNHEY, CDR2 SVGAGI, per germline. J gave up 7 bases and V 4 bases, and 9 bases lay outside the gene matches. The CDR3 totals 15 residues. The CDR3 DNA is TGTGCCAGCAGTTCGGACAGGGGGACCCTACTTGGCTACACCTTC. The encoded protein is CASSSDRGTLLGYTF.

J is TRBJ1-6 and V is TRBV5-1; a possible D gene is TRBD1 (6 bases). The CDR3 loop spans 14 amino acids. Germline CDR1 and CDR2: SGHRS and YFSETQ. V lost 3 bases, J lost 6 bases, and 10 bases lay in between. The CDR3 protein is CASSYRGPNSPLHF. CDR3 DNA: TGCGCCAGCAGCTACCGGGGGCCTAATTCACCCCTCCACTTT.

The chain uses TRBV7-9 and TRBJ1-2; 8 nucleotides match TRBD1. J was trimmed by 4 bases and V by 5 bases; bases with no gene match: 3. This CDR3 has 13 amino acids. Germline V lookup: CDR1 SEHNR, CDR2 FQNEAQ (reference sequence). The CDR3: CASSITGGYGYTF. Here the CDR3 DNA reads TGTGCCAGCAGCATCACAGGGGGCTATGGCTACACCTTC. The entire variable domain, with the rest obtained from reference TRBV7-9 and TRBJ1-2, is as follows: DTGVSQNPRHKITKRGQNVTFRCDPISEHNRLYWYRQTLGQGPEFLTYFQNEAQLEKSRLLSDRFSAERPKGSFSTLEIQRTEQGDSAMYLCASSITGGYGYTFGSGTRLTVV.

The DNA for the CDR3 is TGTGCCAGCAGTACCGGGGTGGGTCCTGGCTACACCTTC. It encodes CASSTGVGPGYTF. The chain joins TRBV6-5 to TRBJ1-2; D ambiguous. V was cut by 5 bases and J by 7 bases, with 14 bases left in between. From germline, CDR1 is MNHEY and CDR2 SVGAGI. The CDR3 extends over 13 amino acids.

The chain employs TRBV5-5 and TRBJ2-7; 7 bases match TRBD2. Losses at the gene ends were 4 bases for V and 3 bases for J; bases not matched to a gene: 7. Germline values: CDR1 SGHKS, CDR2 YYEKEE (reference sequence). This CDR3 contains 14 residues. CDR3 residues: CASSAGEGFYEQYF. The CDR3 DNA follows: TGTGCCAGCAGCGCCGGGGAGGGATTCTACGAGCAGTACTTC.

V usage is TRBV18 and J usage is TRBJ1-5; D perhaps matches TRBD1 (5 bases). Trimming removed 6 bases at V and 5 bases at J, with 14 bases between. The length of the CDR3 is 14 residues. Per the germline V gene, CDR1 is KGHSH and CDR2 is LQKENI. CDR3 nucleotide sequence: TGTGCCAGCTCTATGGCGGGGGGGGATCAGCCCCAGCATTTT. Its protein is CASSMAGGDQPQHF.

V is TRBV9 and J is TRBJ1-1, with D possibly TRBD1 on 5 matching bases. V lost 3 bases, J lost 1 base, and 16 bases lay in between. Per germline, CDR1 SGDLS and CDR2 YYNGEE. This CDR3 contains 16 residues. CDR3 in DNA: TGTGCCAGCAGCGGGCGAGGAGGGGACGCGAACACTGAAGCTTTCTTT. Amino acids: CASSGRGGDANTEAFF. Full variable domain (outside the CDR3, taken from reference TRBV9 and TRBJ1-1): DSGVTQTPKHLITATGQRVTLRCSPRSGDLSVYWYQQSLDQGLQFLIQYYNGEERAKGNILERFSAQQFPDLHSELNLSSLELGDSALYFCASSGRGGDANTEAFFGQGTRLTVV.